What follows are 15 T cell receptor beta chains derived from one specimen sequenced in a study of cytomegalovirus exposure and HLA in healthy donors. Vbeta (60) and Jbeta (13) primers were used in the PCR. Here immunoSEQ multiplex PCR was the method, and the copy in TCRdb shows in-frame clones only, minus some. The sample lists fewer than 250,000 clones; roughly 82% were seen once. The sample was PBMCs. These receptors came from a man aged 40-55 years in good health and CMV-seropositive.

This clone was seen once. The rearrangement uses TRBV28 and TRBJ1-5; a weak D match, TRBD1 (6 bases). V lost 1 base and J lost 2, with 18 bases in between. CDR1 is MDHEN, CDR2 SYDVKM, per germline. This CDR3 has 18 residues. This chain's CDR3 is CASSLLRATGSGNQPQHF. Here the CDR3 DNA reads TGTGCCAGCAGTTTATTAAGGGCTACAGGGTCGGGCAATCAGCCCCAGCATTTT. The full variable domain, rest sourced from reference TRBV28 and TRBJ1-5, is DVKVTQSSRYLVKRTGEKVFLECVQDMDHENMFWYRQDPGLGLRLIYFSYDVKMKEKGDIPEGYSVSREKKERFSLILESASTNQTSMYLCASSLLRATGSGNQPQHFGDGTRLSIL.

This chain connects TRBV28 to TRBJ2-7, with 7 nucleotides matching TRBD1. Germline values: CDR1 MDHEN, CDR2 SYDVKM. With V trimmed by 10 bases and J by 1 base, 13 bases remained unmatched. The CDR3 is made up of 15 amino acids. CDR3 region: CATRLGTVYSYEQYF. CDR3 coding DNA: TGTGCCACCAGGTTGGGGACAGTTTATTCCTACGAGCAGTACTTC.

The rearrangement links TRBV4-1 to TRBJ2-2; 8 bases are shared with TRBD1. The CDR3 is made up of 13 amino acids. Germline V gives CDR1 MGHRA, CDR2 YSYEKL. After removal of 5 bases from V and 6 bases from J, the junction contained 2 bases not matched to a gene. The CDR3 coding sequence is TGCGCCAGCAGCTCACAGGGGGCCGGGGAGCTGTTTTTT. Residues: CASSSQGAGELFF.

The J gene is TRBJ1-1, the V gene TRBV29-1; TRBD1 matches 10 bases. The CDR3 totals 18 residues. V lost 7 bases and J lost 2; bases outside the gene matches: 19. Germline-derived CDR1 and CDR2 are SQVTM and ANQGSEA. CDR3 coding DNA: TGCAGCGCGAGACGGGGACAGGGGCAATTATTGGATAACACTGAAGCTTTCTTT. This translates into CSARRGQGQLLDNTEAFF.

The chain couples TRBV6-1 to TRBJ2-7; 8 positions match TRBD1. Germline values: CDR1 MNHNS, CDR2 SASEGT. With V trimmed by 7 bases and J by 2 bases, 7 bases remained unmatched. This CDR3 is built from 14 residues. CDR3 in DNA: TGTGCCAGCATCCATGGACAGGGCCCCTACGAGCAGTACTTC. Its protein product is CASIHGQGPYEQYF.

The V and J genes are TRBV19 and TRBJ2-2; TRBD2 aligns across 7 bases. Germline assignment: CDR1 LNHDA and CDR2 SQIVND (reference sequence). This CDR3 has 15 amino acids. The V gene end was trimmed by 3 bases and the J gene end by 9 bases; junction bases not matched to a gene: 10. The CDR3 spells CASSIGLVSVRELFF. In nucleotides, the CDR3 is TGTGCCAGTAGTATCGGACTAGTTTCGGTTAGGGAGCTGTTTTTT.

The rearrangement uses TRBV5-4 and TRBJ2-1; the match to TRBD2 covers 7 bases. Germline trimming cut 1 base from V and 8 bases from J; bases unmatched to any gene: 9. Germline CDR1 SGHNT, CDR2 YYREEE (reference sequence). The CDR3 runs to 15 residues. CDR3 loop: CASSLTGGSWHEQFF. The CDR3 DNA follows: TGTGCCAGCAGCTTGACAGGCGGGAGCTGGCATGAGCAGTTCTTC.

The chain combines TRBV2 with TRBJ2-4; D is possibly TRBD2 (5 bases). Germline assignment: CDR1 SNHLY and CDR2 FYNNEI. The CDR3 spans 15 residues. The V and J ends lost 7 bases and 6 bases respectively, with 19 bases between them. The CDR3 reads CASTNPLRTVNIQYF. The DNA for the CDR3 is TGTGCCAGCACGAACCCCCTGAGGACTGTAAACATTCAGTACTTC.

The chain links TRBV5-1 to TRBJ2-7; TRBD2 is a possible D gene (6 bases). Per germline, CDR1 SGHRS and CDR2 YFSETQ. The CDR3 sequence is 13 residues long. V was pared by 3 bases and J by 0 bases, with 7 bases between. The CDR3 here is CASSSGSSYEQYV. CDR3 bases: TGCGCCAGCAGCTCCGGGAGCTCCTACGAGCAGTACGTC.

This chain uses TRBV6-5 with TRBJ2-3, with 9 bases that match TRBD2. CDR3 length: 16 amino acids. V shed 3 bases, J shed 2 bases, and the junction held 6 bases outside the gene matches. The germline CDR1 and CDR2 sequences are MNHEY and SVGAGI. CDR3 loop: CASSYGGRANTDTQYF. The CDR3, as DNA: TGTGCCAGCAGTTATGGCGGGAGGGCCAACACAGATACGCAGTATTTT.

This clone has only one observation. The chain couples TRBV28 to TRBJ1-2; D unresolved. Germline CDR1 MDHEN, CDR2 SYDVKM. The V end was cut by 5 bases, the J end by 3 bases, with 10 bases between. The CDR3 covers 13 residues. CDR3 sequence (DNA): TGTGCCAGCAGTGGCGGATCTCACTATGGCTACACCTTC. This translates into CASSGGSHYGYTF.

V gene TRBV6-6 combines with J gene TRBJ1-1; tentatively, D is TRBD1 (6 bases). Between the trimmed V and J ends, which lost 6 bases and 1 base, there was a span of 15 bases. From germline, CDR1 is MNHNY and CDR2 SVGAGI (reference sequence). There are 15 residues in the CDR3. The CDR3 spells CASRSLQGRNTEAFF. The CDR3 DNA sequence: TGTGCCAGCAGGTCCCTACAGGGAAGGAACACTGAAGCTTTCTTT.

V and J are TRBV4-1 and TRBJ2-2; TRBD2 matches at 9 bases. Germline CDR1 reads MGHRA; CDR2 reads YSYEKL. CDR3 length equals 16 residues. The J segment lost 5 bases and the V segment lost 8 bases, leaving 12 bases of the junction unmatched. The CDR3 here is CASRNSGSVRTGELFF. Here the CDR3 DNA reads TGCGCCAGCCGAAATAGCGGGAGCGTGAGGACCGGGGAGCTGTTTTTT.

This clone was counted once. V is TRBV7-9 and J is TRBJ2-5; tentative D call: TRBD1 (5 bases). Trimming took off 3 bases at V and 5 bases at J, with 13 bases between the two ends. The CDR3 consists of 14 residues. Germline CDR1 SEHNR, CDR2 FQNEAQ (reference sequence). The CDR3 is CASSFQGITETQYF. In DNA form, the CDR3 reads TGTGCCAGCAGCTTCCAGGGAATCACGGAGACCCAGTACTTC. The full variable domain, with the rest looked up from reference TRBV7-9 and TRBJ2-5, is DTGVSQNPRHKITKRGQNVTFRCDPISEHNRLYWYRQTLGQGPEFLTYFQNEAQLEKSRLLSDRFSAERPKGSFSTLEIQRTEQGDSAMYLCASSFQGITETQYFGPGTRLLVL.

The CDR3 sequence is CASSSSSRGQGPGYSNQPQHF. The CDR3, as DNA: TGTGCCAGCAGTTCATCTAGCCGGGGACAGGGGCCGGGTTATAGCAATCAGCCCCAGCATTTT. The chain uses TRBV27 and TRBJ1-5; TRBD1 aligns across 10 bases. Germline loops: CDR1 MNHEY, CDR2 SMNVEV (reference sequence). The CDR3 has 21 residues. Losses at the gene ends were 4 bases for V and 0 bases for J; bases not matched to a gene: 18.